The 20 T cell receptor beta chains below all came from one sample that was sequenced in a study of patients and donors after allogeneic stem cell transplantation. TCRdb ran MiXCR on the RT-PCR reads and lists one entry per CDR3 protein. The sample carries some 200,000 distinct CDR3 sequences, approximately 41% recorded once. Sequencing was carried out using blood, either unsorted or a sorted T cell fraction (not recorded which). These receptors came from a human donor who was either an allogeneic HSCT recipient or a stem cell or donor lymphocyte infusion donor (not recorded which). It is not recorded whose cells these are; they may come from a transplant donor.

The chain is built from TRBV11-3 and TRBJ2-2; D possibly uses TRBD1 or TRBD2 (6 bases each). V was pared by 3 bases and J by 5 bases, with 13 bases between. The CDR3 has 15 amino acids. Germline V gene data show CDR1 as SGHNT and CDR2 as YENEEA. CDR3 loop: CASSLGGQQTGELFF. As DNA, the CDR3 is TGTGCCAGCAGCTTGGGAGGACAGCAAACCGGGGAGCTGTTTTTT.

This clonotype was picked up a small number of times. This rearrangement joins TRBV5-5 to TRBJ1-6, with D possibly being TRBD1 (5 bases). The germline V gene has CDR1 SGHKS and CDR2 YYEKEE (reference sequence). The CDR3 runs 15 residues. V was trimmed by 4 bases and J by 6 bases, leaving 14 bases between them. The CDR3 protein is CASSIRGPLNSPLHF. Written as DNA, the CDR3 is TGTGCCAGCAGCATCCGGGGCCCGCTTAATTCACCCCTCCACTTT.

The V gene is TRBV5-1, the J gene TRBJ1-2, with 9 bases matching TRBD1. There are 15 residues in the CDR3. J gave up 4 bases and V 0 bases, and 4 bases lay outside the gene matches. Germline values: CDR1 SGHRS, CDR2 YFSETQ. The CDR3 sequence is CASSLAGQGTYGYTF. CDR3 coding DNA: TGCGCCAGCAGCTTGGCCGGACAGGGGACCTATGGCTACACCTTC.

The rearrangement links TRBV18 to TRBJ1-2; 8 nucleotides line up with TRBD1. In germline, CDR1 is KGHSH, CDR2 LQKENI. The CDR3 has 14 residues. V shed 4 bases and J 3 bases; nucleotides not matched to a gene: 4. CDR3 nucleotides: TGTGCCAGCTCACTGAAGACAGGGGACTATGGCTACACCTTC. Its protein product is CASSLKTGDYGYTF.

The chain employs TRBV7-6 and TRBJ2-3, with TRBD2 matching over 12 bases. CDR1 and CDR2 (germline): SGHVS, FNYEAQ. V shed 1 base and J 4 bases; nucleotides not matched to a gene: 3. The CDR3 is 16 residues long. This CDR3 is CASSLVGTSGSDTQYF. The CDR3 nucleotides are TGTGCCAGCAGCTTAGTAGGGACTAGCGGGTCAGATACGCAGTATTTT. The entire variable domain, with the rest obtained from reference TRBV7-6 and TRBJ2-3, is as follows: GAGVSQSPRYKVTKRGQDVALRCDPISGHVSLYWYRQALGQGPEFLTYFNYEAQQDKSGLPNDRFSAERPEGSISTLTIQRTEQRDSAMYRCASSLVGTSGSDTQYFGPGTRLTVL.

The chain combines TRBV11-1 with TRBJ1-2, with 7 bases fitting TRBD1. The length of the CDR3 is 14 residues. V lost 5 bases to trimming and J lost 4 bases; unmatched junction nucleotides: 7. Germline CDR1 reads SGHAT; CDR2 reads FQDESV (reference sequence). CDR3 DNA: TGTGCCAGCAGCCCGAGGGACAGCCCCTATGGCTACACCTTC. Amino acid sequence: CASSPRDSPYGYTF.

The gene calls are TRBV30 and TRBJ2-2, with D unclear. Trimming shortened V by 0 bases and J by 4 bases, and 12 bases separated the two germline ends. The length of the CDR3 is 15 residues. The germline gives CDR1 GTSNPN, CDR2 SVGIG (reference sequence). The CDR3 sequence is CAWSVRVTITGELFF. The CDR3 region has the DNA TGTGCCTGGAGTGTACGTGTAACCATCACCGGGGAGCTGTTTTTT.

This clonotype was picked up a small number of times. This sequence joins TRBV11-3 and TRBJ2-1; 7 nucleotides line up with TRBD1. Losses at the gene ends were 5 bases for V and 6 bases for J; bases not matched to a gene: 7. Per the germline V gene, CDR1 is SGHNT and CDR2 is YENEEA. The CDR3 consists of 14 residues. CDR3 nucleotides: TGTGCCAGCAGCCTCGTACAGGGGAGCAATGAGCAGTTCTTC. This gives the protein CASSLVQGSNEQFF. The whole variable domain, remainder taken from reference TRBV11-3 and TRBJ2-1, is EAGVVQSPRYKIIEKKQPVAFWCNPISGHNTLYWYLQNLGQGPELLIRYENEEAVDDSQLPKDRFSAERLKGVDSTLKIQPAELGDSAVYLCASSLVQGSNEQFFGPGTRLTVL.

This clonotype was recorded only once. Relative to the germline gene, one junction end is altered; a read error may explain this. V is TRBV6-5 and J is TRBJ1-1; tentatively, D is TRBD1 (5 bases). Germline CDR1 and CDR2: MNHEY and SVGAGI. The CDR3 length is 14 residues. The CDR3 nucleotides are TGTGCCAGCAGTCAACCTTCGAGGGGCTCAAAGATTTCCTTT. This gives the protein CASSQPSRGSKISF.

In its sample, this clonotype was seen a few times. V gene TRBV5-8 combines with J gene TRBJ2-1; D is uncertain. Germline V gene lookup returns CDR1 SGHTS and CDR2 YDEGEE. Trimming cost V 5 bases and J 8 bases, with 11 bases left between them. This CDR3 has 12 residues. The CDR3 DNA is TGTGCCAGCAGTTCAGCCGGCCATGAGCAGTTCTTC. Translating gives CASSSAGHEQFF.

V is TRBV20-1 and J is TRBJ2-2; 9 bases fit TRBD2. The CDR3 runs 16 residues. Germline lookup yields CDR1 DFQATT and CDR2 SNEGSKA (reference sequence). With 5 bases clipped from V and 3 bases from J, the junction kept 10 bases outside the gene matches. The chain's CDR3 is CSAFNPTSGYTGELFF. Here the CDR3 DNA reads TGCAGTGCTTTTAACCCGACTAGCGGATACACCGGGGAGCTGTTTTTT.

The J gene is TRBJ1-6, the V gene TRBV4-1; TRBD1 matches 8 bases. The V and J ends lost 5 bases and 6 bases, in that order; junction bases with no gene match: 6. Germline CDR1 is MGHRA and CDR2 is YSYEKL. The length of the CDR3 is 15 residues. The CDR3 here is CASSNRQGLNSPLHF. For the CDR3, the DNA is TGCGCCAGCAGCAACCGACAGGGGCTTAATTCACCCCTCCACTTT.

This clonotype was seen a single time. The chain recombines TRBV6-1 with TRBJ2-5, with D tentatively TRBD1 (6 bases). The germline V and J ends were trimmed by 2 bases and 7 bases, with 14 bases remaining between them. The length of the CDR3 is 14 residues. Germline-derived CDR1 and CDR2 are MNHNS and SASEGT. CDR3 sequence (DNA): TGTGCCAGCAGTGAACCCTACAGGGTCGGGACCCAGTACTTC. Its translation is CASSEPYRVGTQYF.

The V and J genes are TRBV14 and TRBJ1-1, with D hard to call. Germline V lookup: CDR1 SGHDN, CDR2 FVKESK. Trimming removed 0 bases from V and 1 base from J, with 12 bases in between. The CDR3 has 16 amino acids. CDR3 amino acids: CASSQEIGPGNTEAFF. The CDR3 DNA sequence: TGTGCCAGCAGCCAAGAAATCGGTCCGGGGAACACTGAAGCTTTCTTT.

The chain is built from TRBV4-3 and TRBJ2-2; TRBD2 agrees at 7 bases. The V gene's germline CDR1 is LGHNA and CDR2 YSLEER. The CDR3 spans 16 residues. The trim removed 0 bases at V and 3 bases at J, leaving 4 bases unmatched. The DNA of the CDR3 is TGCGCCAGCAGCCAAGAAGTGCGGGGGTACACCGGGGAGCTGTTTTTT. Its protein is CASSQEVRGYTGELFF.

This clonotype has more than one count but fewer than ten. The chain uses TRBV28 and TRBJ1-2, with 8 bases that match TRBD1. The germline gives CDR1 MDHEN, CDR2 SYDVKM. The J segment lost 1 base and the V segment lost 5 bases, leaving 0 bases of the junction unmatched. The CDR3 has 13 residues. CDR3 in amino acids: CASSGQGNYGYTF. CDR3 DNA: TGTGCCAGCAGTGGACAGGGTAACTATGGCTACACCTTC.

This clonotype was counted only a few times. The chain uses TRBV15 and TRBJ1-2, with D maybe TRBD1 (6 bases). The germline V and J ends were trimmed by 3 bases and 8 bases, with 16 bases remaining between them. The germline V gene has CDR1 LNHNV and CDR2 YYDKDF (reference sequence). The CDR3 extends over 14 amino acids. The CDR3 DNA reads TGTGCCACCAGCAGCACAGGGTTGGTCGGCGGCTACACCTTC. Its translation is CATSSTGLVGGYTF.

The chain recombines TRBV9 with TRBJ1-2; D is unresolved. Germline CDR1 SGDLS, CDR2 YYNGEE. The CDR3 consists of 14 residues. The V end was cut by 3 bases, the J end by 10 bases, with 19 bases between. The chain's CDR3 is CASSDRILEGDYTF. In DNA, the CDR3 is TGTGCCAGCAGCGACCGGATTCTAGAGGGCGACTACACCTTC. Looking up the rest from reference TRBV9 and TRBJ1-2 gives the full variable domain: DSGVTQTPKHLITATGQRVTLRCSPRSGDLSVYWYQQSLDQGLQFLIQYYNGEERAKGNILERFSAQQFPDLHSELNLSSLELGDSALYFCASSDRILEGDYTFGSGTRLTVV.

This chain links TRBV5-1 with TRBJ2-7, with 14 bases that match TRBD2. Germline CDR1 SGHRS, CDR2 YFSETQ. Trimming took 0 bases from V and 4 from J; bases not matched to a gene: 12. The CDR3 runs 19 residues. In nucleotides, the CDR3 is TGCGCCAGCAGCTTGGCCAAATTAGGACTAGCGGGAGGCAAGTACGAGCAGTACTTC. Residues: CASSLAKLGLAGGKYEQYF.

The V call is TRBV20-1, the J call TRBJ1-5; no firm D call. CDR3 size: 12 residues. V shed 6 bases and J shed 1 base, with 7 bases lying between them. Germline V gene lookup returns CDR1 DFQATT and CDR2 SNEGSKA (reference sequence). The DNA of the CDR3 is TGCAGTGCCTCGGAGAGCAATCAGCCCCAGCATTTT. Translating it yields CSASESNQPQHF.